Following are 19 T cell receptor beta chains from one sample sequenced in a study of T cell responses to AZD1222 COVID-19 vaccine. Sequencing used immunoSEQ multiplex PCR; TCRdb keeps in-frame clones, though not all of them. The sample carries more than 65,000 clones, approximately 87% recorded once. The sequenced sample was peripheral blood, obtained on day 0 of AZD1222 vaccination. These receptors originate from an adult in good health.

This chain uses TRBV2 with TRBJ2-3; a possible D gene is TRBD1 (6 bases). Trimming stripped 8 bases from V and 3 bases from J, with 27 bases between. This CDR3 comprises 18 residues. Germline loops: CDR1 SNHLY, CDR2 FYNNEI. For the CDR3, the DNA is TGTGCCAGCCTTAAATGGGCAGGGGCGGGTCGGGAAACAGATACGCAGTATTTT. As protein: CASLKWAGAGRETDTQYF.

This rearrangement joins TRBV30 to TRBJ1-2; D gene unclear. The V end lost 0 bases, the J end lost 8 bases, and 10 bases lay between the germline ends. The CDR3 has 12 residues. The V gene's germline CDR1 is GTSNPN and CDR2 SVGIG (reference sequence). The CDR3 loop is CAWSVTRRGYTF. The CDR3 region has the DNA TGTGCCTGGAGTGTAACCCGACGGGGCTACACCTTC. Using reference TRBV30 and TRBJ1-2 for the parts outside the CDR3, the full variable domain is SQTIHQWPATLVQPVGSPLSLECTVEGTSNPNLYWYRQAAGRGLQLLFYSVGIGQISSEVPQNLSASRPQDRQFILSSKKLLLSDSGFYLCAWSVTRRGYTFGSGTRLTVV.

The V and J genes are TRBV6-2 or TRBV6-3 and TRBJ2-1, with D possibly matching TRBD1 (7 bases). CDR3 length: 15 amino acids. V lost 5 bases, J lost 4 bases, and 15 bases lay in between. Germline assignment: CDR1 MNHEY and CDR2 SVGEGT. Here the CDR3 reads CASSRLQGRYNEQFF. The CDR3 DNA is TGTGCCAGCAGTCGATTACAGGGGAGGTACAATGAGCAGTTCTTC.

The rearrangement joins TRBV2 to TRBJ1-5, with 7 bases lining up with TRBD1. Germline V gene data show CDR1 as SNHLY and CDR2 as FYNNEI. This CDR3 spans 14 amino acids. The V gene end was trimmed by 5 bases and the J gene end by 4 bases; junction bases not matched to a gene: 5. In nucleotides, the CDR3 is TGTGCCAGCAGTTCTCAGGGGGGTAATCAGCCCCAGCATTTT. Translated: CASSSQGGNQPQHF.

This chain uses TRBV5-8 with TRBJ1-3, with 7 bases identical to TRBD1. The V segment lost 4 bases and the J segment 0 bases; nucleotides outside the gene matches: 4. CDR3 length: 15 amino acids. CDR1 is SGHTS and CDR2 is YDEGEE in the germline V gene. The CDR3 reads CASSLGQFSGNTIYF. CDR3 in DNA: TGTGCCAGCAGCCTGGGACAGTTCTCTGGAAACACCATATATTTT.

The CDR3 spells CASTLAGASYNEQFF. CDR3 coding DNA: TGCGCCAGCACTTTAGCGGGAGCGTCCTACAATGAGCAGTTCTTC. J is TRBJ2-1 and V is TRBV5-1; 9 bases are shared with TRBD2. The ends lost 6 bases at V and 1 base at J; junction bases unmatched: 5. The CDR3 totals 15 residues. The V gene's germline CDR1 is SGHRS and CDR2 YFSETQ.

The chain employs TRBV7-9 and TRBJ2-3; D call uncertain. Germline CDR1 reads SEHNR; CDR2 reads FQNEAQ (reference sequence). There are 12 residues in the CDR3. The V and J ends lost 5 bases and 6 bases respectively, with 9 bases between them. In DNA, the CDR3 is TGTGCCAGCAGCGACCAATCGGATACGCAGTATTTT. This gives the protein CASSDQSDTQYF.

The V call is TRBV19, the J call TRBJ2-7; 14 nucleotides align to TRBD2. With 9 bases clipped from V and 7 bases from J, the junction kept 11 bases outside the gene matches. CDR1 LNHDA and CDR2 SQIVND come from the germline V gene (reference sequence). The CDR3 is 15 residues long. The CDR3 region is CASEPGLAGVGEQYF. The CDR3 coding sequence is TGTGCCAGCGAGCCGGGACTAGCGGGAGTAGGAGAGCAGTACTTC. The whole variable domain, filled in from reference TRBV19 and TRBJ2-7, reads DGGITQSPKYLFRKEGQNVTLSCEQNLNHDAMYWYRQDPGQGLRLIYYSQIVNDFQKGDIAEGYSVSREKKESFPLTVTSAQKNPTAFYLCASEPGLAGVGEQYFGPGTRLTVT.

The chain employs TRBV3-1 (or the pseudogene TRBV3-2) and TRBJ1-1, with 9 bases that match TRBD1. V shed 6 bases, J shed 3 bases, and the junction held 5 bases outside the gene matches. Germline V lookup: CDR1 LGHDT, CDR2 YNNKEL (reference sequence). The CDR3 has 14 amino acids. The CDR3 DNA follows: TGTGCCAGCAGGGGACGGGACAGGGACACTGAAGCTTTCTTT. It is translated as CASRGRDRDTEAFF.

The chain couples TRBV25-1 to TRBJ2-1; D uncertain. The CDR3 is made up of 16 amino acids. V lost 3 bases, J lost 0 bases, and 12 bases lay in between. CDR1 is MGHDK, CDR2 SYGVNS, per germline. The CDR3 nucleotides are TGTGCCAGCAGTGATCCCAGCGCACACTCCTACAATGAGCAGTTCTTC. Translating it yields CASSDPSAHSYNEQFF.

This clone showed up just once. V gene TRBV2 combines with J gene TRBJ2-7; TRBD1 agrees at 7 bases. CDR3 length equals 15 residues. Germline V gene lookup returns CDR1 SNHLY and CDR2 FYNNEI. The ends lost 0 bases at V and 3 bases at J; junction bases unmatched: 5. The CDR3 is CASSEALGTDYEQYF. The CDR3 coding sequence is TGTGCCAGCAGTGAAGCCCTGGGGACAGACTACGAGCAGTACTTC.

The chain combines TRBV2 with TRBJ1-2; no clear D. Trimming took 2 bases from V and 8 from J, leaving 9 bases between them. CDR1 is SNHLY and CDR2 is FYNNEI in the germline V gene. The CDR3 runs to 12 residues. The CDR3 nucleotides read TGTGCCAGCAGTGAACCCTTGGGGGGCTACACCTTC. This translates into CASSEPLGGYTF.

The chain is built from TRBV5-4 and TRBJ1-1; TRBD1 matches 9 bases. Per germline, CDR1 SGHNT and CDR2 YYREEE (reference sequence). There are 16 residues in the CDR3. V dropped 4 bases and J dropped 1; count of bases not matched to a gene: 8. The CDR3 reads CASSPTGGVENTEAFF. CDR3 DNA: TGTGCCAGCAGCCCTACAGGGGGCGTCGAGAACACTGAAGCTTTCTTT.

In DNA form, the CDR3 reads TGCGCCAGCAGCCCGGGACAGCAAGAGACCCAGTACTTC. Residues: CASSPGQQETQYF. This chain links TRBV5-1 with TRBJ2-5; 7 bases are shared with TRBD1. Looked up from germline, CDR1 is SGHRS and CDR2 is YFSETQ. The CDR3 sequence is 13 residues long. The trim removed 4 bases at V and 2 bases at J, leaving 2 bases unmatched.

In DNA, the CDR3 is TGCGCCAGCAGCCAAGGGGCCGGGACAGGGTCCACAGATACGCAGTATTTT. As protein: CASSQGAGTGSTDTQYF. This sequence joins TRBV4-1 and TRBJ2-3, with 9 bases matching TRBD1. The CDR3 extends over 17 amino acids. The J segment lost 2 bases and the V segment lost 1 base, leaving 7 bases of the junction unmatched. Looked up from germline, CDR1 is MGHRA and CDR2 is YSYEKL.

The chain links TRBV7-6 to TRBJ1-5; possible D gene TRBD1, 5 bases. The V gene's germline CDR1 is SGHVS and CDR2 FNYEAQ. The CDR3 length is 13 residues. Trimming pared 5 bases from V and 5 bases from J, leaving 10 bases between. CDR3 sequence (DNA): TGTGCCAGCAGCGTCGACAGTTATCAGCCCCAGCATTTT. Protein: CASSVDSYQPQHF.

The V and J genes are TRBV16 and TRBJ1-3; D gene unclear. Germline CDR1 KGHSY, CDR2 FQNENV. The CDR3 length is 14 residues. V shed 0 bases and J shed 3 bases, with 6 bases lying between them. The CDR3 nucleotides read TGTGCCAGCAGCCAATCTTGGGGTGGAAACACCATATATTTT. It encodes CASSQSWGGNTIYF.

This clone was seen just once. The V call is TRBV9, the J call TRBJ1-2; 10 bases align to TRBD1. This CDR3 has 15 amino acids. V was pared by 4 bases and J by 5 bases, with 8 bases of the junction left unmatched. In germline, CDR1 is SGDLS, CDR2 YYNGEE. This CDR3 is CASSPTTGGGYGYTF. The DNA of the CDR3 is TGTGCCAGCAGCCCGACGACAGGGGGCGGGTATGGCTACACCTTC.

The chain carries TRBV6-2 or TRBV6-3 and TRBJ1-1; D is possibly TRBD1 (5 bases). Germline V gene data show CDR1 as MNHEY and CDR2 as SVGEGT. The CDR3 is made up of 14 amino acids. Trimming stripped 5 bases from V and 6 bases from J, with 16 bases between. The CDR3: CASSLPQGEAEAFF. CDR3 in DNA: TGTGCCAGCAGTCTTCCTCAGGGAGAGGCTGAAGCTTTCTTT.